These 29 T cell receptor beta chains came from one sample sequenced in a study of tumor-infiltrating lymphocytes in primary liver carcinoma. Synthesis of TCR beta cDNA was carried out from about 500 ng total RNA with a constant-region primer. Generation of the TCR beta libraries relied on three nested multiplex PCR rounds using slightly modified ARM-PCR. The study ran its first two PCR rounds for nine to ten cycles each, using TRBV1-TRBV30 forward primers and a C-beta reverse primer. TCRdb independently ran MiXCR on the multiplex PCR reads; one entry per CDR3 protein. The table includes about 100,000 distinct CDR3 sequences, about 67% detected once. Extraction of RNA together with DNA used about 17-31 mg of unsorted bulk tissue. Sequencing used liver tumor tissue from sampling region 2. The subset: tumor region T2, inferior pole. These receptors came from a woman aged 55-75 years with primary liver carcinoma and hepatitis B virus infection.

On this clonotype itself: The junction departs from germline at one end; a sequencing error may be responsible. This chain's CDR3 is CAIRSGRTDRQYF. The CDR3 DNA sequence: TGTGCCATCAGAAGCGGGAGGACAGATAGGCAGTATTTT. V usage is TRBV10-3 and J usage is TRBJ2-3, with TRBD2 identical over 9 bases. Germline loops: CDR1 ENHRY, CDR2 SYGVKD. The length of the CDR3 is 13 residues.

This clonotype was found many times. The chain uses TRBV5-1 and TRBJ2-3; TRBD1 aligns across 9 bases. Per the germline V gene, CDR1 is SGHRS and CDR2 is YFSETQ. This CDR3 has 15 amino acids. Trimming at V came to 0 bases and at J to 6 bases, leaving 5 bases not matched to a gene. Here the CDR3 DNA reads TGCGCCAGCAGCTTGGTACAGGGGGCGCCCGATACGCAGTATTTT. Its translation is CASSLVQGAPDTQYF.

Turning to this clonotype: Since no conserved phenylalanine or tryptophan closes the CDR3, a read error is the likely cause. The V call is TRBV6-5, the J call TRBJ1-2, with 8 bases lining up with TRBD1. Germline assignment: CDR1 MNHEY and CDR2 SVGAGI. The CDR3 runs 17 residues. V dropped 7 bases and J dropped 0; count of bases not matched to a gene: 13. The CDR3 region is CASTTSYRGTPNYGYTL. CDR3 in DNA: TGTGCCAGCACTACTTCCTACAGGGGGACCCCTAACTATGGCTACACCCTC.

The rearrangement joins TRBV29-1 to TRBJ2-1; 9 nucleotides match TRBD2. Trimming took 8 bases from V and 10 from J; bases not matched to a gene: 6. Germline V gene data show CDR1 as SQVTM and CDR2 as ANQGSEA. CDR3 length: 11 residues. CDR3: CSKWAGGEQFF. DNA of the CDR3: TGCAGCAAGTGGGCGGGAGGGGAGCAGTTCTTC.

Worth noting for this clonotype: The junction does not match germline at one end; this may be a read error. The chain links TRBV6-2 or TRBV6-3 to TRBJ1-2; D is possibly TRBD1 (6 bases). Germline-derived CDR1 and CDR2 are MNHEY and SVGEGT. The CDR3 runs 13 residues. For the CDR3, the DNA is TGTGCCAGCAGTGAAGCAGGGGAGCGCGGCTGCACCTTC. As protein: CASSEAGERGCTF.

This clonotype came up once. A junction end diverges from the germline sequence, so it may reflect a read error. The chain uses TRBV7-9 and TRBJ1-5; tentative D call: TRBD1 (5 bases). Germline CDR1 SEHNR, CDR2 FQNEAQ (reference sequence). The CDR3 consists of 12 residues. The CDR3 DNA is TGTGCCAGCACCTGGGGGGATCAGCCCCAGCGTTTT. Translating gives CASTWGDQPQRF. Drawing the rest from reference TRBV7-9 and TRBJ1-5, the complete variable domain is DTGVSQNPRHKITKRGQNVTFRCDPISEHNRLYWYRQTLGQGPEFLTYFQNEAQLEKSRLLSDRFSAERPKGSFSTLEIQRTEQGDSAMYLCASTWGDQPQRFGDGTRLSIL.

This clonotype appeared many times. The chain recombines TRBV28 with TRBJ1-5; D ambiguous. This CDR3 comprises 12 residues. Trimming took 10 bases from V and 4 from J, leaving 11 bases between them. Germline V CDR1 and CDR2: MDHEN, SYDVKM. CDR3 amino acids: CATCIGNQPQHF. In DNA form, the CDR3 reads TGTGCCACCTGTATCGGTAATCAGCCCCAGCATTTT.

The V gene is TRBV11-2, the J gene TRBJ2-7; D not resolved. The germline V gene has CDR1 SGHAT and CDR2 FQNNGV. Trimming cost V 3 bases and J 7 bases, with 10 bases left between them. This CDR3 contains 12 residues. CDR3 sequence (DNA): TGTGCCAGCAGCTTGGTGCTGGGTGAGCAGTACTTC. Its translation: CASSLVLGEQYF.

The J gene is TRBJ2-3, the V gene TRBV5-1; the D call may be TRBD1 or TRBD2 (5 bases each). CDR3 length equals 16 residues. Germline CDR1 reads SGHRS; CDR2 reads YFSETQ. V lost 4 bases to trimming and J lost 5 bases, with 20 bases between them. CDR3 coding DNA: TGCGCCAGCAGCCGAGGGGCTATCGGGCCCGGAGATACGCAGTATTTT. Amino acids: CASSRGAIGPGDTQYF.

As regards this clonotype: No conserved phenylalanine or tryptophan is present at the end of the CDR3, so a read error is the likely explanation. V and J are TRBV11-1 and TRBJ2-7, with D maybe TRBD2 (6 bases). V gave up 8 bases and J gave up 6 bases, with 23 bases separating them. The CDR3 has 15 amino acids. Germline-derived CDR1 and CDR2 are SGHAT and FQDESV (reference sequence). CDR3 sequence reads: CASGPQTAGLREQYL. The CDR3 DNA reads as TGTGCCAGCGGCCCTCAGACAGCAGGACTACGCGAGCAGTACCTC.

Concerning this clonotype: The junction differs from germline at one of its ends, possibly a read error. The rearrangement joins TRBV4-2 to TRBJ1-1, with unresolved D. CDR1 is LGHNA, CDR2 YNFKEQ, per germline. The CDR3 loop spans 15 amino acids. CDR3 sequence (DNA): TGTGCCAGCCGCATCGATCCGGGGAAAGCTAGTGAAGCATTCTTT. Amino acids: CASRIDPGKASEAFF.

As for this clonotype: An end of the junction does not agree with germline; a read error may underlie this. The chain employs TRBV5-1 and TRBJ2-7, with 10 positions matching TRBD2. Germline lookup yields CDR1 SGHRS and CDR2 YFSETQ. The CDR3 consists of 16 residues. The CDR3 loop reads CASTFQTGLAIYDQYF. In nucleotides, the CDR3 is TGCGCCAGCACCTTCCAAACGGGACTAGCGATCTACGATCAGTATTTC.

In its sample, this clonotype was seen a few times. The gene calls are TRBV11-2 and TRBJ2-1; the D is unclear. Germline values: CDR1 SGHAT, CDR2 FQNNGV. This CDR3 spans 14 amino acids. The V gene lost 6 bases and the J gene lost 12 bases, with 21 bases spanning the gap. CDR3 DNA sequence: TGTGCCAGCAGTCCTGACTCGAGGTATAAGGTGCAGTTCTTC. Its translation is CASSPDSRYKVQFF.

In its sample, this clonotype was seen a few times. This may arise from a read error, as a much more abundant clone is one base away. The chain employs TRBV7-8 and TRBJ2-2; the D call may be TRBD1 or TRBD2 (6 bases each). V lost 0 bases and J 2 bases, leaving 16 bases between the germline ends. The V gene's germline CDR1 is SGHVS and CDR2 FQNEAQ. CDR3 length equals 18 residues. In DNA, the CDR3 is TGTGCCAGCAGCTTAGCTTTCGGACGGGGGCAAAACACCGGGGAGCTGTTTTTT. Translating it yields CASSLAFGRGQNTGELFF.

Note on this clonotype: Since a much larger clone is just one base distant, this may be a read error. CDR3 in DNA: TGTGCCAGCAGTCAAACCGGGACAGGCGCCTACGAGCGGTACTTC. Translating gives CASSQTGTGAYERYF. The genes are TRBV28 and TRBJ2-7; 8 bases match TRBD1. Germline V gene lookup returns CDR1 MDHEN and CDR2 SYDVKM. The CDR3 sequence is 15 residues long.

This clonotype was observed at least ten times. The chain combines TRBV4-2 with TRBJ1-5; a possible D gene is TRBD1 (5 bases). Germline CDR1 LGHNA, CDR2 YNFKEQ. This CDR3 has 19 residues. V gave up 3 bases and J gave up 0 bases, with 21 bases separating them. The CDR3 spells CASSQTAGKQDSSNQPQHF. The CDR3, as DNA: TGTGCCAGCAGCCAGACAGCTGGAAAACAGGATTCTAGCAATCAGCCCCAGCATTTT.

A note on this clonotype: One end of the junction fails to match germline, which may point to a read error. V usage is TRBV29-1 and J usage is TRBJ2-3; the D gene is possibly TRBD1 (6 bases). The germline V gene encodes CDR1 SQVTM and CDR2 ANQGSEA. CDR3 length: 15 residues. CDR3 residues: CSVEGQETSTDMQNF. In DNA form, the CDR3 reads TGCAGCGTTGAAGGACAGGAGACGAGCACAGATATGCAGAATTTT.

About this clonotype: Possible read error: a much larger clone is one base away. As DNA, the CDR3 is TGCGCCAGCAGCGTTGATGGGGCCAATGAAAAACTGTTTTTT. It encodes CASSVDGANEKLFF. The V gene is TRBV5-1, the J gene TRBJ1-4, with D maybe TRBD1 (5 bases). Germline CDR1 reads SGHRS; CDR2 reads YFSETQ. Trimming stripped 4 bases from V and 5 bases from J, with 12 bases between. This CDR3 has 14 amino acids.

Here the CDR3 DNA reads TGTGCCAGCAGCGCCCAGGGACAGGGGATCGCCTGCACCTTC. Protein: CASSAQGQGIACTF. This chain links TRBV14 with TRBJ1-2; 10 bases agree with TRBD1. CDR1 SGHDN and CDR2 FVKESK come from the germline V gene. The CDR3 has 14 amino acids. V was pared by 5 bases and J by 13 bases, with 13 bases of the junction left unmatched.

This clonotype was found a few times. The gene calls are TRBV28 and TRBJ2-1; 9 bases match TRBD2. The CDR3 is made up of 17 amino acids. Germline trimming cut 8 bases from V and 4 bases from J; bases unmatched to any gene: 15. Germline V gene data show CDR1 as MDHEN and CDR2 as SYDVKM. CDR3 DNA sequence: TGTGCCAGCCCTCCCCGACCGGGGCTAGCGGGATACAATGAGCAGTTCTTC. This codes for CASPPRPGLAGYNEQFF. The variable domain in full, completed from reference TRBV28 and TRBJ2-1, reads DVKVTQSSRYLVKRTGEKVFLECVQDMDHENMFWYRQDPGLGLRLIYFSYDVKMKEKGDIPEGYSVSREKKERFSLILESASTNQTSMYLCASPPRPGLAGYNEQFFGPGTRLTVL.

Worth noting for this clonotype: This sequence may be a read error, since a much larger clone differs from it by one base. The chain combines TRBV6-1 with TRBJ2-5; 8 bases fit TRBD1. The CDR3 loop spans 16 amino acids. With V trimmed by 1 base and J by 4 bases, 8 bases remained unmatched. Germline assignment: CDR1 MNHNS and CDR2 SASEGT. The DNA of the CDR3 is TGTGCCAGCAGTGAAGGGTGGTGCAGGGGGCGAGAGACCCAGTACTTC. Its protein product is CASSEGWCRGRETQYF.

Remarks on this clonotype: One junction end does not reproduce the germline sequence, and a read error may be involved. The chain has TRBV28 and TRBJ2-3; D is unclear. From germline, CDR1 is MDHEN and CDR2 SYDVKM. This CDR3 has 16 residues. CDR3: CASNLSGDTLTDKQYF. The CDR3 DNA sequence: TGTGCCAGCAATTTGTCTGGAGACACTCTCACAGATAAGCAGTATTTT. The whole variable domain, filled in from reference TRBV28 and TRBJ2-3, reads DVKVTQSSRYLVKRTGEKVFLECVQDMDHENMFWYRQDPGLGLRLIYFSYDVKMKEKGDIPEGYSVSREKKERFSLILESASTNQTSMYLCASNLSGDTLTDKQYFGPGTRLTVL.

This clonotype was observed once. The chain uses TRBV2 and TRBJ2-1, with 11 bases fitting TRBD2. V lost 6 bases, J lost 7 bases, and 11 bases stayed unmatched. Germline loops: CDR1 SNHLY, CDR2 FYNNEI. The CDR3 totals 16 residues. The CDR3 reads CASSGEIAGGPNEQFF. CDR3 sequence (DNA): TGTGCCAGCAGCGGGGAGATAGCGGGAGGGCCAAATGAGCAGTTCTTC. The full variable domain, in which reference TRBV2 and TRBJ2-1 provide the parts outside the CDR3, is EPEVTQTPSHQVTQMGQEVILRCVPISNHLYFYWYRQILGQKVEFLVSFYNNEISEKSEIFDDQFSVERPDGSNFTLKIRSTKLEDSAMYFCASSGEIAGGPNEQFFGPGTRLTVL.

This rearrangement joins TRBV29-1 to TRBJ2-3; D remains unclear. The CDR3 spans 16 residues. CDR1 and CDR2 (germline): SQVTM, ANQGSEA. V lost 3 bases and J 0 bases, leaving 16 bases between the germline ends. For the CDR3, the DNA is TGCAGCGTTGAGCACGGATTACATAGTAGCACAGATACGCAGTATTTT. This encodes CSVEHGLHSSTDTQYF.

There are many counts of this clonotype. The J gene is TRBJ2-1, the V gene TRBV24-1; 7 bases fit TRBD2. Germline V gene data show CDR1 as KGHDR and CDR2 as SFDVKD. The J segment lost 6 bases and the V segment lost 2 bases, leaving 3 bases of the junction unmatched. The CDR3 runs to 14 residues. The DNA of the CDR3 is TGTGCCACCAGTGATTCTAGCGGCCGCAATGAGCAGTTCTTC. It is translated as CATSDSSGRNEQFF.

To note about this clonotype: This likely comes from a read error, as the CDR3 has no conserved phenylalanine or tryptophan at its end. The chain recombines TRBV29-1 with TRBJ1-1, with D tentatively TRBD1 (6 bases). The CDR3 length is 11 residues. Germline CDR1 reads SQVTM; CDR2 reads ANQGSEA. The CDR3 sequence: CGVSGQTEAFI. The DNA of the CDR3 is TGCGGCGTGTCGGGACAAACTGAAGCTTTCATT.

This clonotype appeared many times. CDR3 sequence reads: CASSLSGPGEETQYF. The DNA for the CDR3 is TGCGCCAGCAGCTTGTCGGGGCCTGGGGAAGAGACCCAGTACTTC. V gene TRBV5-1 combines with J gene TRBJ2-5; either TRBD1 or TRBD2 may supply D (5 bases each). CDR1 is SGHRS and CDR2 is YFSETQ in the germline V gene. Trimming removed 1 base at V and 3 bases at J, with 13 bases between. The CDR3 has 15 amino acids. Filled out from reference TRBV5-1 and TRBJ2-5, the complete variable domain reads KAGVTQTPRYLIKTRGQQVTLSCSPISGHRSVSWYQQTPGQGLQFLFEYFSETQRNKGNFPGRFSGRQFSNSRSEMNVSTLELGDSALYLCASSLSGPGEETQYFGPGTRLLVL.

Note on this clonotype: An end of the junction differs from the germline gene, which may be a read error. The chain carries TRBV29-1 and TRBJ2-7; maybe TRBD1 (5 bases). This CDR3 is 14 amino acids long. The germline V gene has CDR1 SQVTM and CDR2 ANQGSEA. CDR3 in amino acids: CSVLQGSSSYEQYF. The CDR3 DNA is TGCAGCGTGCTTCAGGGTTCGAGCTCCTACGAGCAGTACTTT.

Remarks on this clonotype: Because the CDR3's place on the DNA is in doubt, the DNA is left out and the CDR3 is given as listed by TCRdb. V and J are TRBV11-2 and TRBJ2-3; the table's D gene call, TRBD1, was not cross checked with the DNA. The CDR3 totals 24 residues, both ends included. Germline-derived CDR1 and CDR2 are SGHAT and FQNNGV. CDR3: CASSLDPAGSYEQYFGPGTDTQYF.